One T cell receptor beta chain is described in this entry. As yet, its antigen is unknown. Data came from immunoSEQ multiplex PCR; TCRdb stores just in-frame clones and leaves some out. Of 95,000 to 150,000 clones listed, over 70% are singletons. J lost 3 bases, V lost 1 base, and 1 base had no gene match. The CDR3 spans 15 residues. The germline V gene encodes CDR1 LGHDT and CDR2 YNNKEL (reference sequence). The sample originates from a study of T cell responses to AZD1222 COVID-19 vaccine. Regarding the study as a whole: When two AZD1222 doses had been given, Spike-specific TCR breadth and depth rose. Nearly half of spike-specific TCRs reportedly go after variant regions that carry no mutations.

The TCR comes from an adult in good health. The sequencing used peripheral blood, collected on day 0 of AZD1222 vaccination. V gene TRBV3-1 (or the pseudogene TRBV3-2) combines with J gene TRBJ2-1; 9 bases are a match to TRBD2. CDR3 in DNA: TGTGCCAGCAGCCAAGGGACTAGCGACTACAATGAGCAGTTCTTC. This codes for CASSQGTSDYNEQFF.